This TCR beta chain originates from a study of CD8+ T cells in alopecia areata. Study-level background: Those treated were given oral tofacitinib at 5 to 10 mg twice daily. People stayed on tofacitinib for 6 to 18 months, then stopped the drug for 6 months.

Germline CDR1 reads GTSNPN; CDR2 reads SVGIG (reference sequence). CDR3 length: 12 residues. V shed 1 base and J 7 bases; nucleotides not matched to a gene: 3. Investigators isolated RNA and reverse transcribed it into cDNA to act as the sequencing template. Assay: immunoSEQ multiplex PCR; the TCRdb copy retains only in-frame clones and omits some. Of more than 150,000 clones listed, 50% to 70% were seen once; the top ten hold approximately 14%. The input for sequencing was CD4+ T cells sorted from blood, taken at week 0. The clonotype was recovered from a human donor with alopecia areata. V and J are TRBV30 and TRBJ2-5; 7 positions match TRBD1. CDR3 in DNA: TGTGCCTGGAGTGCAGGGGGAGTGACCCAGTACTTC. This translates into CAWSAGGVTQYF.